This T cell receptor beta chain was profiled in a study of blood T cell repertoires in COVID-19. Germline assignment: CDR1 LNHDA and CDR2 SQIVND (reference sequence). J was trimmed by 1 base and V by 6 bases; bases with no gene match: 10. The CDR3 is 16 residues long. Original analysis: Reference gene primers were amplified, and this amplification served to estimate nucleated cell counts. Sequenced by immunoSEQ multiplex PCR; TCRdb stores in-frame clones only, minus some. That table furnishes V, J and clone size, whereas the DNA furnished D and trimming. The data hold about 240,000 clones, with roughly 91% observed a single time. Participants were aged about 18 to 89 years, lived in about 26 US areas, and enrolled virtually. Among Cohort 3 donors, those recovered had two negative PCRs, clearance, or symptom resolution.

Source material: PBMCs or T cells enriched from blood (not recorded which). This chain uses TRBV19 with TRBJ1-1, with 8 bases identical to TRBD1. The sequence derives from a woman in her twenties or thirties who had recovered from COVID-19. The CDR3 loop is CASSRSRDRRNTEAFF. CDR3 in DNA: TGTGCCAGTAGCCGCAGCCGGGACAGGAGGAACACTGAAGCTTTCTTT.